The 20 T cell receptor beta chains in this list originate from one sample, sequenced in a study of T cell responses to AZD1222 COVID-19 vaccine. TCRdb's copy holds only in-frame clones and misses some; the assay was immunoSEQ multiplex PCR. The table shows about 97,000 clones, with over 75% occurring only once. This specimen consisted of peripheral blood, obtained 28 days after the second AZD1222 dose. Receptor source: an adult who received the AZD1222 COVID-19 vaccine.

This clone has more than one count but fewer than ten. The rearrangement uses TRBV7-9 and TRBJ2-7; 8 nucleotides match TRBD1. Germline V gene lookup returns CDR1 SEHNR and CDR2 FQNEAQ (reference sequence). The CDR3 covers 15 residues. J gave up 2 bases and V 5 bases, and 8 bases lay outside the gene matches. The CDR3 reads CASSDGTGETYEQYF. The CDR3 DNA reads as TGTGCCAGCAGCGACGGGACAGGAGAAACCTACGAGCAGTACTTC.

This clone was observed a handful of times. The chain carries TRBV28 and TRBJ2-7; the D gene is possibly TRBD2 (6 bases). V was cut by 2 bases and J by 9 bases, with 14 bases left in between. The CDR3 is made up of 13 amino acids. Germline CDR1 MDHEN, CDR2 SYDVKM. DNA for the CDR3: TGTGCCAGCAGTTTAGGGTCCCTAGCGACGCAGTACTTC. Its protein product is CASSLGSLATQYF. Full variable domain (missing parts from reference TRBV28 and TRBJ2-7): DVKVTQSSRYLVKRTGEKVFLECVQDMDHENMFWYRQDPGLGLRLIYFSYDVKMKEKGDIPEGYSVSREKKERFSLILESASTNQTSMYLCASSLGSLATQYFGPGTRLTVT.

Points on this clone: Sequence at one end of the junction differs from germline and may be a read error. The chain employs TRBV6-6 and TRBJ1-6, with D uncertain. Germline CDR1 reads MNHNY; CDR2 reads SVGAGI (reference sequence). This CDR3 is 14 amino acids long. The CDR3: CASNYGSYNSPLHF. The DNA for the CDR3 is TGTGCCAGCAATTACGGCTCCTATAATTCACCCCTCCACTTT.

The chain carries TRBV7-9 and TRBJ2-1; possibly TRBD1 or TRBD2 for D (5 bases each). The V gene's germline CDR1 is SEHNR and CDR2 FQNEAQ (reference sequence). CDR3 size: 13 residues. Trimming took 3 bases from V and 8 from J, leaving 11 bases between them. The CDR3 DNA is TGTGCCAGCAGCTTGAGAGGGGAACATGAGCAGTTCTTC. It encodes CASSLRGEHEQFF.

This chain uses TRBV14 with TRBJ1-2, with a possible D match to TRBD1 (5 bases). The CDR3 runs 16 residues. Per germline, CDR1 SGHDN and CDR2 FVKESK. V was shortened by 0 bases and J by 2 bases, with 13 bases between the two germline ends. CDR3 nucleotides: TGTGCCAGCAGCCAAGATCGCGGGACGGACAACTATGGCTACACCTTC. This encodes CASSQDRGTDNYGYTF.

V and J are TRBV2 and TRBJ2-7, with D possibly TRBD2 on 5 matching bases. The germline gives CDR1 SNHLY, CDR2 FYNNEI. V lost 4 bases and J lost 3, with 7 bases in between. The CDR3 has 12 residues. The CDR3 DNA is TGTGCCAGCAGTGGCGCGGGCTACGAGCAGTACTTC. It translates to CASSGAGYEQYF.

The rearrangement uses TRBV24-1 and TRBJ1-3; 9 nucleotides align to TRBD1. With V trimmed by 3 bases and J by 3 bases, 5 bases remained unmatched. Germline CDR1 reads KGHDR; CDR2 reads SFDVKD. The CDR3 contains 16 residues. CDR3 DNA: TGTGCCACCAGTGATAAACAGGGGGCGCGTGGAAACACCATATATTTT. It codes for CATSDKQGARGNTIYF.

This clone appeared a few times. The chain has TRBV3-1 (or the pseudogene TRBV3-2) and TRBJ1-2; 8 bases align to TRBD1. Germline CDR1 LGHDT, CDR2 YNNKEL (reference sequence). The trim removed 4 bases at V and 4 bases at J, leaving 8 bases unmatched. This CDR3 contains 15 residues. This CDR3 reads CASSLGQGYGYGYTF. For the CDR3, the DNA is TGTGCCAGCAGCCTCGGACAGGGCTACGGCTATGGCTACACCTTC.

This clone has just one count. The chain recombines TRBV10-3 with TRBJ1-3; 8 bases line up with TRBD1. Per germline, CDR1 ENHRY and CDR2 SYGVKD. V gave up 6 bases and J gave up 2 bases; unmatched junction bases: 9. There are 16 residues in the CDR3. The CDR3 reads CAISRRGTGAGNTIYF. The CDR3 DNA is TGTGCCATCAGCCGCCGGGGGACAGGAGCTGGAAACACCATATATTTT.

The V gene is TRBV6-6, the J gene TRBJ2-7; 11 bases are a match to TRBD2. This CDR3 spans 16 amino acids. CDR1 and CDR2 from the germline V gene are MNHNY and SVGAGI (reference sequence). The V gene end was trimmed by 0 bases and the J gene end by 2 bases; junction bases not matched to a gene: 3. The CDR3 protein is CASSYSLAGGPYEQYF. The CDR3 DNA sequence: TGTGCCAGCAGTTACTCGCTAGCGGGGGGCCCCTACGAGCAGTACTTC.

This CDR3 reads CASSVSAFPGEQYF. The DNA of the CDR3 is TGTGCCAGCAGCGTTTCGGCCTTCCCAGGCGAGCAGTACTTC. The rearrangement uses TRBV9 and TRBJ2-7; D unresolved. The CDR3 is made up of 14 amino acids. CDR1 is SGDLS, CDR2 YYNGEE, per germline. Trimming left V 2 bases short and J 6 bases short, with 15 bases between.

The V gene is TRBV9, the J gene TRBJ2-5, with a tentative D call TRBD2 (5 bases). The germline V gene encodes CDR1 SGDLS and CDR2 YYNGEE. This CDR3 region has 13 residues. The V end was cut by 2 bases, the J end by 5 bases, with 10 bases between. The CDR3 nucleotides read TGTGCCAGCAGCGTTGCGGGTAGTGAGACCCAGTACTTC. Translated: CASSVAGSETQYF.

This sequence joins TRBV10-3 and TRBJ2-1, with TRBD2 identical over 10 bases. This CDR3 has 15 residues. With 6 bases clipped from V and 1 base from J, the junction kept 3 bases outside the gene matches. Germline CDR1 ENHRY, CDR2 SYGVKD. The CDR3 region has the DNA TGTGCCATCAGGACTAGCGGGTCGTCCTACAATGAGCAGTTCTTC. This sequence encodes CAIRTSGSSYNEQFF.

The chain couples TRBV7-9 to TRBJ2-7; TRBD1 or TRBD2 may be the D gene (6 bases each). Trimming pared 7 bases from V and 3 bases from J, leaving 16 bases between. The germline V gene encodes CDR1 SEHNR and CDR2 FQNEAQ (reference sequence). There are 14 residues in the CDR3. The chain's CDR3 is CASKVGGAFYEQYF. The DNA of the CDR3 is TGTGCCAGCAAGGTGGGGGGCGCTTTCTACGAGCAGTACTTC. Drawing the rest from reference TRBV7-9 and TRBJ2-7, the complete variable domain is DTGVSQNPRHKITKRGQNVTFRCDPISEHNRLYWYRQTLGQGPEFLTYFQNEAQLEKSRLLSDRFSAERPKGSFSTLEIQRTEQGDSAMYLCASKVGGAFYEQYFGPGTRLTVT.

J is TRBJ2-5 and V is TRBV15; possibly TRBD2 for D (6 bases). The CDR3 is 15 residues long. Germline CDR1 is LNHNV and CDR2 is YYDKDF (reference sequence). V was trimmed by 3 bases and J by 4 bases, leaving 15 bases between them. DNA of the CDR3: TGTGCCACCAGCAGCCTCCTTATGGGACTAGAGACCCAGTACTTC. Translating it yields CATSSLLMGLETQYF.

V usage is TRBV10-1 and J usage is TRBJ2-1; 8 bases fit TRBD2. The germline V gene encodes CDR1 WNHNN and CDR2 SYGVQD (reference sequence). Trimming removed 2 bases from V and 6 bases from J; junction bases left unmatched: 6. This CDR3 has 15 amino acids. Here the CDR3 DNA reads TGCGCCAGCAGTGAGACTCGCGGGGGGCGCAATGAGCAGTTCTTC. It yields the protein CASSETRGGRNEQFF.

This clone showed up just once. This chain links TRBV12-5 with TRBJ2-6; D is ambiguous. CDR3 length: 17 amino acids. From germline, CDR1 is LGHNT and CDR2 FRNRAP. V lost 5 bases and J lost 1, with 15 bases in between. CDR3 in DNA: TGTGCTAGTGGTAGTCAGACGGTCCTTTCTGGGGCCAACGTCCTGACTTTC. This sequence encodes CASGSQTVLSGANVLTF.

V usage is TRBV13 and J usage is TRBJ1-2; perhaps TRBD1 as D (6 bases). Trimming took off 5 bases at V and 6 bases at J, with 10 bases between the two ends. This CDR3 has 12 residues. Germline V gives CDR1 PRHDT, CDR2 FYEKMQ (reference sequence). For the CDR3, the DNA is TGTGCCAGCAGCACCCGGACAGATGGCTACACCTTC. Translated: CASSTRTDGYTF.

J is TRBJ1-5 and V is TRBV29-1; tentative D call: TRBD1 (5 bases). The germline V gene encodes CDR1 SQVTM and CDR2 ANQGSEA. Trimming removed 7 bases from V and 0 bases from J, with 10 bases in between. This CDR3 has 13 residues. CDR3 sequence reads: CSASGGSNQPQHF. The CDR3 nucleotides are TGCAGCGCCTCCGGGGGTAGCAATCAGCCCCAGCATTTT. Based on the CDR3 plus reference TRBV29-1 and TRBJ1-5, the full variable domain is SAVISQKPSRDICQRGTSLTIQCQVDSQVTMMFWYRQQPGQSLTLIATANQGSEATYESGFVIDKFPISRPNLTFSTLTVSNMSPEDSSIYLCSASGGSNQPQHFGDGTRLSIL.

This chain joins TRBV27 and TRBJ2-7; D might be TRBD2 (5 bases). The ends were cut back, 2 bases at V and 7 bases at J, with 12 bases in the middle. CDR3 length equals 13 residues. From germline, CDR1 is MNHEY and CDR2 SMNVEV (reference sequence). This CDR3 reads CASSLRSRREQYF. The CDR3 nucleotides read TGTGCCAGCAGTTTAAGGTCACGGAGGGAGCAGTACTTC.